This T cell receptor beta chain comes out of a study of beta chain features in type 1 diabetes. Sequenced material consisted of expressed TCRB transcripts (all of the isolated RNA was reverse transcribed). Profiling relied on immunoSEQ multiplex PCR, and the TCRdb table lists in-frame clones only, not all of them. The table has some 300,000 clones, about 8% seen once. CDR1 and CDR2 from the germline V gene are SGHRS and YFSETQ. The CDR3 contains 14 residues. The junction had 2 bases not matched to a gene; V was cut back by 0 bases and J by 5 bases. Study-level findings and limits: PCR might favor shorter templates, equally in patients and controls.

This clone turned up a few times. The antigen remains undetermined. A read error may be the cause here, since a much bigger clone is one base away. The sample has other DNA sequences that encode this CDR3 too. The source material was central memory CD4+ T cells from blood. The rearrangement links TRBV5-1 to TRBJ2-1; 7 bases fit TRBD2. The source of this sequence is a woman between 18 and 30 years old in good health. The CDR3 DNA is TGCGCCAGCAGCTTGGCCCTAGCGGACAATGAGCAGTTCTTC. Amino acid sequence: CASSLALADNEQFF.